This T cell receptor (beta chain) came from a study of control samples from healthy donors and cancer patients. Germline CDR1 MNHNY, CDR2 SVGAGI (reference sequence). The V and J ends lost 5 bases and 3 bases, in that order; junction bases with no gene match: 7. CDR3 size: 17 residues. The method was immunoSEQ multiplex PCR; TCRdb's version includes in-frame clones alone and lacks a portion of them. The data hold about 86,000 clones, with over 85% observed a single time. This clonotype was sampled from a woman aged 25 to 39 in good health. Input material: blood. The chain links TRBV6-6 to TRBJ1-6; 10 nucleotides align to TRBD1. CDR3 nucleotide sequence: TGTGCCAGCAGTCCCACGACAGGGGGCGACTATAATTCACCCCTCCACTTT. Amino acids: CASSPTTGGDYNSPLHF.